The source of this T cell receptor beta chain is a study of blood T cells in healthy people across ages (dated by TCRdb to about 2015). A note on the overall study: In model experiments, template switching captured roughly one uniquely barcoded TCR beta cDNA molecule for every two T cells. To track age-related changes in TCR beta repertoire diversity, the study relied on deep sequencing normalized with unique cDNA molecular identifiers. Four age groups were formed from the donors: young (average roughly 15 years), middle-aged (approximately 41), aged (roughly 58) and long-lived (approximately 78). To avoid experimental bias, donors of different ages were randomly spread across the sequencing lanes. For two donors (one aged 18 to 29 and one aged 80 or older), the study analyzed two additional independent replicas of 1 million unique cDNA reads from the same blood draw. The research as a whole found: Estimates of total diversity based on one million sequenced T cells were regarded as lower bounds and as underestimates. Because donor CMV infection status was unknown, age-related changes in expanded clonotypes were potentially confounded. The percentage of naive T cells measured by flow cytometry correlated strongly with observed TCR beta diversity. Observed TCR beta diversity per million T cells fell roughly linearly with age, and a significant reduction was already apparent by age about 38. The long-lived group showed more naive CD4+ T cells, fewer expanded clones and increased TCR diversity than the aged group, suggesting age selection. Bulk unsorted PBMC profiling prevented conclusive comparison of naive and antigen-experienced compartments.

Donors were under 40 systemically healthy Caucasian individuals from Russia aged 6 to 90 years. Around 10 milliliters of peripheral blood were drawn from each donor into EDTA-treated Vacutainer tubes. Ficoll-Paque density-gradient centrifugation was used to isolate PBMCs, with at least 7 million per sample. Total RNA was extracted from PBMCs with Trizol reagent, with at least 5.5 micrograms obtained per sample. For every donor, an aliquot of PBMCs went through flow cytometry to measure the percentages of naive CD45RAhigh/CD27high T cells. At the junction V is shortened by 6 bases and J by 4 bases, with 15 bases in between. From its cysteine to its phenylalanine, the CDR3 spans 14 amino acids. The retained sequence is limited to the CDR3, 42 bases, with the frame set at the first base. This clonotype was seen more than once but under ten times. The antigen it binds to is not known. No much larger clone exists at a distance of one base, and base qualities are not known.

The library was produced with 5' RACE. TCRdb shows the sequencer as Illumina HiSeq 2500. A second PCR of roughly 6 to 11 cycles was run with a J-beta primer mix and a sample-barcoded 5' primer. Each TCR beta cDNA molecule received a unique molecular identifier from a template-switch 5' adaptor carrying 12 random nucleotides. At least 2.5 million CDR3-containing paired-end reads were obtained from each sample. All of the RNA was converted into first-strand cDNA using the Mint cDNA synthesis kit, with a TRBC-specific oligonucleotide serving as the primer. Following uracil-DNA glycosylase treatment, a first 18-cycle PCR with universal primers M1SS and BC2_uni_R was performed on all cDNA. The original methods were these. Normalization of each sample was performed by random selection of 1 million high-quality reads, each carrying a distinct molecular identifier. Reads with shared molecular identifiers were discarded instead of being binned into consensus sequences. MiTCR, run with a Q25 quality threshold and the strictest error-elimination algorithm, handled CDR3 identification, clonotype clustering and error correction. A nonparametric unseen species model using Euler transformation provided a lower-bound estimate of total TCR beta diversity. The public sequencing data were trimmed at Q25 with fastp and processed into clonotypes with MiXCR by TCRdb, which kept only in-frame beta chains. Identical CDR3 protein sequences are pooled into one entry, listed with their most common genes and DNA. TCRdb's processing, not the study's, gives the V and J calls here. The table for this sample lists a few hundred thousand distinct CDR3 sequences; 27% of them were counted only once. Around 20% of the sample comes from the top ten.

The sequence came from a woman in her 70s in good health. The V and J segments used are TRBV12-3 or TRBV12-4 and TRBJ1-1, with a tentative D gene TRBD1 over 5 matching bases. Source material: blood. CDR3 reads: CASRKQATGTEAFF. In nucleotides, the sequence is TGTGCCAGCAGAAAACAGGCCACCGGCACTGAAGCTTTCTTT.